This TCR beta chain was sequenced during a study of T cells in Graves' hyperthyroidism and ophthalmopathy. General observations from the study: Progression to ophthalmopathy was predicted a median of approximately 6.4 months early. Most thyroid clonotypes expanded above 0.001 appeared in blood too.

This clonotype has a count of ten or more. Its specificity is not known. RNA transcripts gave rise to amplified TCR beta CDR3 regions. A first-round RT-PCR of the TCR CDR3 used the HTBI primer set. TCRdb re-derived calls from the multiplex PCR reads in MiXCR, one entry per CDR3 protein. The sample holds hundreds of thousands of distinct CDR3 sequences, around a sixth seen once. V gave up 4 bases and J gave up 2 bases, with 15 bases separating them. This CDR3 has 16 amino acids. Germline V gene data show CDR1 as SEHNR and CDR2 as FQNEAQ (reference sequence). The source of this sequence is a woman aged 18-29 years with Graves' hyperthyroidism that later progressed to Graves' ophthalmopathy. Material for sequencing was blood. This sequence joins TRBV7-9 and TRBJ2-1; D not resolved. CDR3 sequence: CASSYSGPRTYNEQFF. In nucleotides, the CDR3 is TGTGCCAGCAGCTATTCAGGACCGCGGACCTACAATGAGCAGTTCTTC. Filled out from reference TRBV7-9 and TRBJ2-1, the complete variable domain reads DTGVSQNPRHKITKRGQNVTFRCDPISEHNRLYWYRQTLGQGPEFLTYFQNEAQLEKSRLLSDRFSAERPKGSFSTLEIQRTEQGDSAMYLCASSYSGPRTYNEQFFGPGTRLTVL.